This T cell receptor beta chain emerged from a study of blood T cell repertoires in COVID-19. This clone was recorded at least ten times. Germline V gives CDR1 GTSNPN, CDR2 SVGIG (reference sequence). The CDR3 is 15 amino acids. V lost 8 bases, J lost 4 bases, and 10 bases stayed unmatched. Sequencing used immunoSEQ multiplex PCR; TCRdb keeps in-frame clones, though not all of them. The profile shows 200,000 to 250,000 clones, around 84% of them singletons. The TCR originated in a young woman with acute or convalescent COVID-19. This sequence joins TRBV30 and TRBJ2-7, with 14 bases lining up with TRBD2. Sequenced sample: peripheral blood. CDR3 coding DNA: TGTGCCGGATCGGGACTAGCGGGAGTAAGTTACGAGCAGTACTTC. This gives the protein CAGSGLAGVSYEQYF.